These 20 T cell receptor beta chains came from one sample sequenced in a study of blood T cell repertoires in COVID-19. The protocol was immunoSEQ multiplex PCR, while the TCRdb copy is restricted to in-frame clones and leaves out a portion. The data show about 320,000 clones, 70% to 90% seen once. The source material was PBMCs or T cells enriched from blood (not recorded which). These receptor sequences come from a woman younger than 45 who had recovered from COVID-19.

The chain links TRBV16 to TRBJ1-1; D perhaps matches TRBD1 (6 bases). The CDR3 is 16 amino acids. CDR1 is KGHSY and CDR2 is FQNENV in the germline V gene. Trimming took off 3 bases at V and 0 bases at J, with 14 bases between the two ends. The CDR3 is CASSQAGASLNTEAFF. CDR3 DNA: TGTGCCAGCAGCCAGGCAGGGGCCAGCCTGAACACTGAAGCTTTCTTT.

The V call is TRBV10-2, the J call TRBJ1-1; no firm D call. Per the germline V gene, CDR1 is WSHSY and CDR2 is SAAADI. CDR3 length: 14 amino acids. The germline V and J ends were trimmed by 3 bases and 0 bases, with 8 bases remaining between them. Written as DNA, the CDR3 is TGCGCCAGCAGTGACCGGTCTTTGAACACTGAAGCTTTCTTT. Residues: CASSDRSLNTEAFF.

This clone was counted a single time. This rearrangement joins TRBV14 to TRBJ2-7; D is possibly TRBD1 (5 bases). From germline, CDR1 is SGHDN and CDR2 FVKESK. The ends were cut back, 3 bases at V and 2 bases at J, with 11 bases in the middle. This CDR3 contains 14 residues. CDR3 sequence (DNA): TGTGCCAGCAGCCAGGTCTGGGGCGCCTACGAGCAGTACTTC. This gives the protein CASSQVWGAYEQYF. The variable domain in full, completed from reference TRBV14 and TRBJ2-7, reads EAGVTQFPSHSVIEKGQTVTLRCDPISGHDNLYWYRRVMGKEIKFLLHFVKESKQDESGMPNNRFLAERTGGTYSTLKVQPAELEDSGVYFCASSQVWGAYEQYFGPGTRLTVT.

This chain joins TRBV6-5 and TRBJ2-7; 9 positions agree with TRBD1. This CDR3 spans 15 amino acids. CDR1 and CDR2 (germline): MNHEY, SVGAGI. The J segment lost 3 bases and the V segment lost 5 bases, leaving 8 bases of the junction unmatched. CDR3 in amino acids: CASSMTGTGNYEQYF. The CDR3 nucleotides read TGTGCCAGCAGTATGACCGGGACAGGGAACTACGAGCAGTACTTC.

This clone was recorded only once. This chain joins TRBV21-1 and TRBJ2-1; the table's D call TRBD2 went unverified against the DNA. TRBV21-1 is classified as a pseudogene. The CDR3 loop spans 20 amino acids. CDR3 region: CASRKSPKRLFPSSYNEQFF. CDR3 in DNA: TGTGCCAGCAGAAAAAGCCCGAAGAGACTTTTTCCGAGCTCCTACAATGAGCAGTTCTTC.

This clone has only a few counts. The chain employs TRBV7-3 and TRBJ1-2; D unclear. V shed 4 bases and J shed 5 bases, with 17 bases lying between them. The CDR3 has 15 residues. Per the germline V gene, CDR1 is SGHTA and CDR2 is FQGTGA. CDR3 coding DNA: TGTGCCAGCAGCTCGACGGGAGGTAAAGGATATGGCTACACCTTC. This codes for CASSSTGGKGYGYTF.

This clone occurred a few times. The gene calls are TRBV9 and TRBJ2-7; possible D gene TRBD1, 5 bases. Germline V CDR1 and CDR2: SGDLS, YYNGEE. The CDR3 extends over 13 amino acids. V gave up 3 bases and J gave up 6 bases, with 13 bases separating them. The CDR3 is CASSGGPTSEQYF. In nucleotides, the CDR3 is TGTGCCAGCAGCGGGGGCCCAACGAGCGAGCAGTACTTC.

The rearrangement links TRBV19 to TRBJ1-1, with 8 nucleotides matching TRBD1. CDR1 is LNHDA, CDR2 SQIVND, per germline (reference sequence). V lost 5 bases to trimming and J lost 4 bases; unmatched junction nucleotides: 9. CDR3 length: 15 amino acids. The CDR3 region is CASSPDRGTGTEAFF. For the CDR3, the DNA is TGTGCCAGTAGTCCTGACAGGGGAACGGGCACTGAAGCTTTCTTT.

This rearrangement joins TRBV11-2 to TRBJ2-1; 9 nucleotides agree with TRBD1. The germline V gene encodes CDR1 SGHAT and CDR2 FQNNGV. This CDR3 is 16 amino acids long. V lost 1 base, J lost 3 bases, and 4 bases stayed unmatched. The CDR3 DNA reads TGTGCCAGCAGCTTAGGACCGGGACAGGGCTACAATGAGCAGTTCTTC. This encodes CASSLGPGQGYNEQFF.

The V call is TRBV7-9, the J call TRBJ1-4; maybe TRBD1 (5 bases). The V end was cut by 4 bases, the J end by 7 bases, with 19 bases between. This CDR3 has 16 amino acids. The germline CDR1 and CDR2 sequences are SEHNR and FQNEAQ (reference sequence). The CDR3 loop is CASSSNNRPQGEKLFF. CDR3 bases: TGTGCCAGCAGCTCTAATAACAGACCCCAGGGTGAAAAACTGTTTTTT.

V gene TRBV19 combines with J gene TRBJ1-2; TRBD1 matches at 9 bases. Germline trimming cut 9 bases from V and 7 bases from J; bases unmatched to any gene: 18. This CDR3 spans 16 amino acids. Looked up from germline, CDR1 is LNHDA and CDR2 is SQIVND (reference sequence). CDR3 loop: CASRAPPGQGIRGYTF. Written as DNA, the CDR3 is TGTGCCAGCCGAGCTCCCCCGGGACAGGGAATTCGTGGCTACACCTTC.

The table lists this clone with a count of one. The V call is TRBV5-1, the J call TRBJ2-2; D is perhaps TRBD2 (5 bases). This CDR3 is 13 amino acids long. From germline, CDR1 is SGHRS and CDR2 YFSETQ. The V end was cut by 6 bases, the J end by 5 bases, with 11 bases between. CDR3 sequence: CASTRVLTGELFF. In nucleotides, the CDR3 is TGCGCCAGCACGAGGGTTTTGACCGGGGAGCTGTTTTTT.

This clone was seen only once. The CDR3, as DNA: TGTGCCAGCAGCGTAGCTTCAGGGGACTACGAGCAGTACTTC. Protein sequence: CASSVASGDYEQYF. The chain has TRBV9 and TRBJ2-7; possible D gene TRBD1, 6 bases. Germline lookup yields CDR1 SGDLS and CDR2 YYNGEE. The CDR3 runs to 14 residues. V was cut by 0 bases and J by 3 bases, with 10 bases left in between.

The chain links TRBV6-5 to TRBJ2-1; D is possibly TRBD1 (6 bases). V lost 7 bases and J 7 bases, leaving 14 bases between the germline ends. The CDR3 totals 13 residues. CDR1 is MNHEY, CDR2 SVGAGI, per germline. The CDR3 here is CASTLTGSNEQFF. In nucleotides, the CDR3 is TGTGCCAGCACCTTGACAGGTTCGAATGAGCAGTTCTTC.

V gene TRBV4-1 combines with J gene TRBJ2-7; tentative D call: TRBD1 (6 bases). V lost 2 bases to trimming and J lost 1 base, with 9 bases between them. The CDR3 sequence is 14 residues long. In germline, CDR1 is MGHRA, CDR2 YSYEKL. The CDR3: CASSQQGWSYEQYF. The CDR3 DNA reads TGCGCCAGCAGCCAACAGGGGTGGTCCTACGAGCAGTACTTC.

The chain uses TRBV5-1 and TRBJ2-7; the match to TRBD1 covers 9 bases. The CDR3 extends over 18 amino acids. Germline-derived CDR1 and CDR2 are SGHRS and YFSETQ. With 4 bases clipped from V and 0 bases from J, the junction kept 14 bases outside the gene matches. The CDR3 DNA sequence: TGCGCCAGCAGCGCCGACGGAATGACAGGGGGAGCCTCCTACGAGCAGTACTTC. Protein: CASSADGMTGGASYEQYF.

V gene TRBV13 combines with J gene TRBJ2-5; no firm D call. This CDR3 has 14 amino acids. The V end was cut by 0 bases, the J end by 4 bases, with 9 bases between. Germline-derived CDR1 and CDR2 are PRHDT and FYEKMQ (reference sequence). CDR3 sequence reads: CASSLGWPAETQYF. CDR3 sequence (DNA): TGTGCCAGCAGCTTAGGGTGGCCCGCAGAGACCCAGTACTTC.

V and J are TRBV7-8 and TRBJ2-1; 8 bases are shared with TRBD1. The CDR3 contains 17 residues. Germline CDR1 reads SGHVS; CDR2 reads FQNEAQ. V dropped 4 bases and J dropped 7; count of bases not matched to a gene: 15. The CDR3 sequence: CASSSPGSGTGLNEQFF. CDR3 in DNA: TGTGCCAGCAGCTCGCCTGGGTCTGGGACAGGTTTAAATGAGCAGTTCTTC.

The J gene is TRBJ1-1, the V gene TRBV15; TRBD1 matches at 8 bases. The CDR3 consists of 15 residues. With 3 bases clipped from V and 1 base from J, the junction kept 4 bases outside the gene matches. The V gene's germline CDR1 is LNHNV and CDR2 YYDKDF (reference sequence). CDR3 region: CATSSSRGPNTEAFF. Here the CDR3 DNA reads TGTGCCACCAGCAGCTCCAGGGGGCCGAACACTGAAGCTTTCTTT.

The DNA of the CDR3 is TGTGTGTCAGGGCACGGAAACACCATATATTTT. Encoded protein: CVSGHGNTIYF. This chain connects TRBV6-5 to TRBJ1-3, with D perhaps matching TRBD1 (5 bases). Germline V gene sequence: CDR1 MNHEY, CDR2 SVGAGI. The CDR3 is 11 amino acids.